These T cell receptor beta chains were read from a single sample in a study of T cell changes during pregnancy in multiple sclerosis. The protocol was immunoSEQ multiplex PCR, while the TCRdb copy is restricted to in-frame clones and leaves out a portion. Of more than 90,000 clones listed, about 91% are singletons. The starting material was peripheral blood, obtained in the second trimester of pregnancy. The receptors shown here come from a female donor with multiple sclerosis, enrolled in a pregnancy study. The CDR3 runs from the conserved cysteine through the conserved F or W. A D gene is named only where the DNA matches it firmly. Size values are once, few and many counts, or a class for expanded clones, and some rows have none.

CDR3aa	CDR3nt	v_gene	d_gene	j_gene	abundance
CASSRRQGAVDTGELFF	TGTGCCAGCAGCCGAAGGCAGGGGGCAGTTGACACCGGGGAGCTGTTTTTT	TRBV5-4	TRBD1	TRBJ2-2	NA
CAWSGGATNEKLFF	TGTGCCTGGAGTGGCGGGGCAACTAATGAAAAACTGTTTTTT	TRBV30	NA	TRBJ1-4	NA
CASSLSGSSNQPQHF	TGTGCCAGCAGCTTGTCGGGGTCTAGCAATCAGCCCCAGCATTTT	TRBV5-6	NA	TRBJ1-5	NA
CASSIQGGSQPQHF	TGTGCCAGCAGCATACAGGGGGGAAGCCAGCCCCAGCATTTT	TRBV27	TRBD1	TRBJ1-5	NA
CSVDETGPGNEQFF	TGCAGCGTTGACGAGACAGGCCCCGGGAATGAGCAGTTCTTC	TRBV29-1	NA	TRBJ2-1	NA
CATPRDSPLAEQFF	TGTGCCACCCCCAGGGACAGCCCTCTCGCTGAGCAGTTCTTC	TRBV6-1	TRBD1	TRBJ2-1	NA
CASSLLAGEPEQYF	TGCGCCAGCAGCTTACTAGCGGGAGAACCCGAGCAGTACTTC	TRBV5-1	TRBD2	TRBJ2-7	NA
CASNAGQSEQYF	TGTGCCAGCAATGCAGGGCAAAGCGAGCAGTACTTC	TRBV6-5	NA	TRBJ2-7	once
CASSWTGGGETQYF	TGCGCCAGCAGCTGGACCGGGGGAGGAGAGACCCAGTACTTC	TRBV5-1	NA	TRBJ2-5	few
CASSMSPGVGGANVLTF	TGTGCCAGTAGTATGTCCCCAGGCGTAGGAGGGGCCAACGTCCTGACTTTC	TRBV19	NA	TRBJ2-6	NA
CASSERGTRNTEAFF	TGTGCCAGCAGTGAGCGAGGGACACGGAACACTGAAGCTTTCTTT	TRBV2	NA	TRBJ1-1	few